This entry lists 6 T cell receptor beta chains sequenced from one sample in a study of CD4+ T cells in melanoma. Assay: immunoSEQ multiplex PCR; the TCRdb copy retains only in-frame clones and omits some. The data hold about 50,000 clones, with nearly 90% observed a single time. The sequenced sample consisted of peripheral blood. These receptor sequences come from a human donor with melanoma.

The table lists this clone with a count of one. The sample has other DNA sequences that encode this CDR3 too. The V and J genes are TRBV5-1 and TRBJ2-2; unclear D gene. There are 12 residues in the CDR3. Per germline, CDR1 SGHRS and CDR2 YFSETQ. Trimming shortened V by 0 bases and J by 8 bases, and 5 bases separated the two germline ends. CDR3 residues: CASSLAAGELFF. CDR3 bases: TGCGCCAGCAGCTTGGCCGCGGGGGAGCTGTTTTTT.

This chain uses TRBV11-2 with TRBJ1-1; D gene ambiguous. The CDR3 sequence is 13 residues long. V dropped 1 base and J dropped 3 bases, with 6 bases sitting between them. In germline, CDR1 is SGHAT, CDR2 FQNNGV. As DNA, the CDR3 is TGTGCCAGCAGCTTAGGGCGGGACACTGAAGCTTTCTTT. Its protein product is CASSLGRDTEAFF.

The V and J genes are TRBV6-1 and TRBJ1-1; TRBD1 matches at 8 bases. The J segment lost 3 bases and the V segment lost 6 bases, leaving 6 bases of the junction unmatched. The CDR3 is made up of 14 amino acids. Germline V gene sequence: CDR1 MNHNS, CDR2 SASEGT. In nucleotides, the CDR3 is TGTGCCAGCAGCCCACAGGGGGACCACACTGAAGCTTTCTTT. It specifies CASSPQGDHTEAFF.

The chain joins TRBV4-1 to TRBJ1-4, with 10 positions matching TRBD1. With 1 base clipped from V and 8 bases from J, the junction kept 7 bases outside the gene matches. The CDR3 has 16 residues. The germline gives CDR1 MGHRA, CDR2 YSYEKL. The CDR3 reads CASSQASGTGEEKLFF. The CDR3 nucleotides read TGCGCCAGCAGCCAAGCTTCCGGGACAGGGGAGGAAAAACTGTTTTTT.

This clone showed up just a few times. This chain connects TRBV5-1 to TRBJ2-7; TRBD2 matches 8 bases. V lost 1 base and J lost 4; bases outside the gene matches: 4. From germline, CDR1 is SGHRS and CDR2 YFSETQ. This CDR3 is 14 amino acids long. The CDR3 nucleotides are TGCGCCAGCAGCTTGACTAGCGGAGGATACGAGCAGTACTTC. It specifies CASSLTSGGYEQYF.

The rearrangement joins TRBV7-6 to TRBJ2-1; D ambiguous. The germline V gene has CDR1 SGHVS and CDR2 FNYEAQ. This CDR3 has 13 residues. The V gene lost 3 bases and the J gene lost 4 bases, with 7 bases spanning the gap. In nucleotides, the CDR3 is TGTGCCAGCAGCTTTGGACGTTACAATGAGCAGTTCTTC. It is translated as CASSFGRYNEQFF.